The TCR beta chain under discussion was sequenced for a study of T-cell memory formation after mild COVID-19 (dated by TCRdb to 2020 to 2022). Looking at the study overall: Most TCR sequence clusters were specific to one of the two donors. In a couple of donors, T-cell clones that expanded and contracted after mild COVID-19 were followed by sequencing TCRalpha and TCRbeta repertoires longitudinally. The cohort comprised two young, previously healthy adult volunteers, one female and one male. What the research found in general, with its limitations: SARS-CoV-2 specificity of the second-wave clones peaking on day 37 was not confirmed. Contracting CD4+ clones turned up mainly in the CM and EM memory subsets, whereas EMRA was where CD8+ clones were enriched. Clones contracting from day 15 to 85 had balanced CD4/CD8 phenotypes, while a second wave expanding from day 15 to 37 was biased towards CD4+. The study covered only two mild cases, and larger cohorts including severe cases with pre-infection samples were considered necessary. Some responding clones were detected in pre-infection memory, suggesting pre-existing cross-reactive memory T cells joined the SARS-CoV-2 response.

In the case of this clonotype: The antigen it recognizes is unknown. Base qualities are not provided; no much larger clone lies one nucleotide away.

The sample was run on an Illumina NovaSeq 6000. Using 5'RACE with constant-segment primers, TCRalpha and TCRbeta cDNA libraries were constructed, with sample barcodes and unique molecular identifiers added in the process. RNA was extracted from every sample with Trizol reagent. Library amplification was performed in two PCR steps, and a second sample barcode and Illumina TruSeq adapters were introduced in the second step. Sequencing of libraries was performed on an Illumina NovaSeq with 2 x 150 bp paired-end reads. The paper's data handling went like this. With migec v1.2.7, reads were demultiplexed and then collapsed into UMI-guided consensus sequences. Using mixcr v2.1.11, UMI consensuses were aligned to TRA and TRB V and J templates and then assembled into clonotypes. A clonotype was counted as expanded or contracted only if both edgeR and NoisET called the change significant, with noise models trained on biological replicates. For edgeR calls, the cutoffs were a false discovery rate-adjusted p below 0.01 and a log2 fold-change threshold of 1. As an exploratory analysis of dynamics, max-normalized trajectories of the 1000 most abundant clonotypes were examined by PCA with hierarchical clustering. Each responding clone was given a CD4 or CD8 phenotype based on the CD4+ and CD8+ repertoires, which had been sequenced separately. TCRdb cleaned the public reads at Q25 with fastp, built clones with MiXCR and kept in-frame beta chains. Rows with one shared CDR3 protein collapse into an entry with the most common genes and DNA. TCRdb, not the original authors, processed these V and J calls. This sample gives hundreds of thousands of distinct CDR3 sequences in total; around 15% of them show up just once. The ten largest clones add up to more than 20% of the sample.

Ficoll-Paque density gradient centrifugation was used to isolate PBMCs. Based on the germline V gene, the CDR1 and CDR2 sequences are SNHLY and FYNNEI. The CDR3 measures 14 amino acids from cysteine to phenylalanine. This entry keeps only the CDR3 DNA: 42 bases, framed from base 1. V is reduced by 6 bases and J by 5 bases, leaving a spacing of 11 bases between them. The receptor was isolated from a young man who had mild COVID-19 (a few samples of this study predate the infection). The sample titles of this study are shuffled in the database, so cell type and time point are left out; the donor was told from shared clones. The sequence joins TRBV2 to TRBJ1-6; TRBD1 might be the D gene, on 6 matching bases. Sequencing used PBMCs or a T cell subset sorted from them (not recorded which). CDR3 sequence: CASRDSRNNSPLHF. The DNA is TGTGCCAGCAGGGACAGCAGAAATAATTCACCCCTCCACTTT.